The 17 T cell receptor beta chains below come from one sample, sequenced in a study of CD8+CD57+ T cells in acquired aplastic anemia. CDR3 and TCR beta VDJ profiling relied on genomic DNA as the template. Using its own MiXCR run on the reads, TCRdb lists one record per CDR3 protein. The sample includes roughly 300,000 distinct CDR3 sequences, approximately 55% seen only once; the top ten take less than 9.5%. Sequenced sample: sorted CD4+, CD8+, or CD8+CD57+ T cells (not recorded which) from PBMCs. The receptors originated from a human donor with severe aplastic anemia or a healthy control (not recorded which).

This clonotype was counted a few times. The J gene is TRBJ2-1, the V gene TRBV15; a possible D gene is TRBD2 (6 bases). V lost 0 bases to trimming and J lost 1 base, with 16 bases between them. This CDR3 has 18 residues. The germline V gene encodes CDR1 LNHNV and CDR2 YYDKDF (reference sequence). In DNA, the CDR3 is TGTGCCACCAGCAGAGATTGGTCCTTGCGGGGTTCCTACAATGAGCAGTTCTTC. This translates into CATSRDWSLRGSYNEQFF. The entire variable domain, with the rest obtained from reference TRBV15 and TRBJ2-1, is as follows: DAMVIQNPRYQVTQFGKPVTLSCSQTLNHNVMYWYQQKSSQAPKLLFHYYDKDFNNEADTPDNFQSRRPNTSFCFLDIRSPGLGDTAMYLCATSRDWSLRGSYNEQFFGPGTRLTVL.

The rearrangement links TRBV20-1 to TRBJ2-6, with D possibly being TRBD2 (6 bases). Trimming took off 4 bases at V and 4 bases at J, with 14 bases between the two ends. Looked up from germline, CDR1 is DFQATT and CDR2 is SNEGSKA (reference sequence). The CDR3 runs 15 residues. This chain's CDR3 is CSATAWRAGANVLTF. The DNA of the CDR3 is TGCAGTGCTACCGCCTGGAGGGCCGGGGCCAACGTCCTGACTTTC.

About this clonotype: A much larger clone is a single base away; this may be a read error. This is likely a read error, given that the CDR3 carries no conserved phenylalanine or tryptophan at its end. The rearrangement links TRBV5-5 to TRBJ2-4; D is tentatively TRBD1 or TRBD2 (6 bases each). Germline V gene lookup returns CDR1 SGHKS and CDR2 YYEKEE (reference sequence). This CDR3 is built from 14 residues. The V end lost 4 bases, the J end lost 6 bases, and 14 bases lay between the germline ends. This CDR3 is CASSQDGGLNIQYS. The CDR3 coding sequence is TGTGCCAGCAGCCAGGACGGGGGCTTAAACATTCAGTACTCC.

CDR3 bases: TGCGCCAGCACCACGGACAGGGGGACGGCGGGCTACACCTTC. It specifies CASTTDRGTAGYTF. This rearrangement joins TRBV10-2 to TRBJ1-2, with 10 bases that match TRBD1. Germline V CDR1 and CDR2: WSHSY, SAAADI. V dropped 7 bases and J dropped 8; count of bases not matched to a gene: 10. The CDR3 is 14 amino acids.

Relative to its sample, this clonotype is medium-sized (0.01 to 0.1%). The chain has TRBV7-8 and TRBJ2-7, with D unresolved. The CDR3 has 11 residues. CDR1 is SGHVS, CDR2 FQNEAQ, per germline. V was shortened by 6 bases and J by 4 bases, with 7 bases between the two germline ends. The CDR3: CASSERYEQYF. CDR3 coding DNA: TGTGCCAGCAGTGAGAGGTACGAGCAGTACTTC.

This chain connects TRBV7-4 to TRBJ1-1; TRBD1 might be the D (5 bases). The CDR3 runs to 14 residues. V gave up 6 bases and J gave up 1 base, with 12 bases separating them. The V gene's germline CDR1 is SGHVT and CDR2 SQSDAQ. Here the CDR3 reads CASSLSGANTEAFF. The CDR3, as DNA: TGTGCCAGCAGTTTATCCGGGGCGAACACTGAAGCTTTCTTT. The full variable domain, its missing parts supplied by reference TRBV7-4 and TRBJ1-1, is GAGVSQSPRYKVAKRGRDVALRCDSISGHVTLYWYRQTLGQGSEVLTYSQSDAQRDKSGRPSGRFSAERPERSVSTLKIQRTEQGDSAVYLCASSLSGANTEAFFGQGTRLTVV.

With regard to this clonotype: Compared with germline, one end of the junction differs, possibly owing to a read error. V is TRBV10-3 and J is TRBJ2-5; D is possibly TRBD1 (5 bases). Germline CDR1 and CDR2: ENHRY and SYGVKD. This CDR3 contains 14 residues. This CDR3 is CAIGGFGASEPQYF. The CDR3 coding sequence is TGTGCCATCGGTGGGTTTGGGGCCTCAGAGCCCCAGTACTTC.

The chain is built from TRBV12-5 and TRBJ2-7, with no clear D. V gave up 3 bases and J gave up 3 bases, with 3 bases separating them. The V gene's germline CDR1 is LGHNT and CDR2 FRNRAP. The CDR3 spans 11 residues. The CDR3 DNA is TGTGCTAGTGGTTTAATCTACGAGCAGTACTTC. It translates to CASGLIYEQYF.

This clonotype turned up a few times. The chain is built from TRBV6-4 and TRBJ2-7; D possibly corresponds to TRBD2 (7 bases). In germline, CDR1 is MRHNA, CDR2 SNTAGT. Trimming took 6 bases from V and 5 from J, leaving 17 bases between them. The CDR3 totals 14 residues. The CDR3 DNA follows: TGTGCCAGCAGCCCCCTGAGCGGGGACAACGAGCAGTACTTC. This gives the protein CASSPLSGDNEQYF.

This sequence joins TRBV7-6 and TRBJ1-2, with D perhaps matching TRBD1 (5 bases). Germline V lookup: CDR1 SGHVS, CDR2 FNYEAQ. The V end lost 5 bases, the J end lost 3 bases, and 10 bases lay between the germline ends. This CDR3 is built from 13 residues. The CDR3 protein is CASSKGTDYGYTF. For the CDR3, the DNA is TGTGCCAGCAGCAAAGGGACGGACTATGGCTACACCTTC. The full variable domain, its missing parts supplied by reference TRBV7-6 and TRBJ1-2, is GAGVSQSPRYKVTKRGQDVALRCDPISGHVSLYWYRQALGQGPEFLTYFNYEAQQDKSGLPNDRFSAERPEGSISTLTIQRTEQRDSAMYRCASSKGTDYGYTFGSGTRLTVV.

This chain connects TRBV15 to TRBJ2-5; 12 bases are a match to TRBD1. Trimming removed 2 bases from V and 6 bases from J; junction bases left unmatched: 10. The germline V gene encodes CDR1 LNHNV and CDR2 YYDKDF (reference sequence). CDR3 length equals 17 residues. CDR3 bases: TGTGCCACCAGCAGACCATTTCCGGGACAGGGGGCGAAGACCCAGTACTTC. Its translation: CATSRPFPGQGAKTQYF.

The genes are TRBV7-9 and TRBJ2-7, with D hard to call. Germline lookup yields CDR1 SEHNR and CDR2 FQNEAQ (reference sequence). V was cut by 7 bases and J by 7 bases, with 23 bases left in between. The CDR3 runs to 15 residues. In DNA form, the CDR3 reads TGTGCCAGCACCTATGACTGGCGCCTGTGGGGTGAGCAGTACTTC. Amino acids: CASTYDWRLWGEQYF.

This clonotype has just one count. The rearrangement links TRBV20-1 to TRBJ2-1, with D tentatively TRBD1 (6 bases). V was trimmed by 5 bases and J by 6 bases, leaving 14 bases between them. Germline V gives CDR1 DFQATT, CDR2 SNEGSKA (reference sequence). CDR3 length: 13 residues. The CDR3 nucleotides are TGCAGTGCTGGCAGGGCAGGGGTCAATGAGCAGTTCTTC. Translating gives CSAGRAGVNEQFF.

This clonotype was counted ten times or more. The chain employs TRBV5-1 and TRBJ2-1; possibly TRBD1 or TRBD2 for D (5 bases each). The length of the CDR3 is 17 residues. Trimming left V 4 bases short and J 4 bases short, with 21 bases between. The germline V gene encodes CDR1 SGHRS and CDR2 YFSETQ. DNA for the CDR3: TGCGCCAGCAGCCCTCCAATAAGAGGGGCTGGATACAATGAGCAGTTCTTC. This codes for CASSPPIRGAGYNEQFF.

The chain links TRBV20-1 to TRBJ1-1; 7 bases are shared with TRBD1. Germline CDR1 is DFQATT and CDR2 is SNEGSKA (reference sequence). J lost 1 base, V lost 0 bases, and 5 bases had no gene match. The CDR3 loop spans 15 amino acids. The DNA for the CDR3 is TGCAGTGCTAGAGATCTGCGGACAGGGAACACTGAAGCTTTCTTT. It specifies CSARDLRTGNTEAFF.

This clonotype was seen many times. The chain joins TRBV27 to TRBJ2-7; no clear D. This CDR3 spans 15 amino acids. V shed 2 bases and J shed 1 base, with 12 bases lying between them. CDR1 MNHEY and CDR2 SMNVEV come from the germline V gene (reference sequence). CDR3 amino acids: CASSLKTEGSYEQYF. CDR3 DNA: TGTGCCAGCAGTTTAAAAACAGAAGGTTCCTACGAGCAGTACTTC.

This clonotype was found a few times. A junction end diverges from the germline sequence, so it may reflect a read error. The rearrangement joins TRBV7-2 to TRBJ2-5, with 9 bases lining up with TRBD1. The CDR3 extends over 11 amino acids. Germline V CDR1 and CDR2: SGHTA, FQGNSA. Here the CDR3 reads CASSSRDREDF. The CDR3 coding sequence is TGTGCCAGCAGCTCACGGGACAGGGAAGACTTC. Using reference TRBV7-2 and TRBJ2-5 for the parts outside the CDR3, the full variable domain is GAGVSQSPSNKVTEKGKDVELRCDPISGHTALYWYRQSLGQGLEFLIYFQGNSAPDKSGLPSDRFSAERTGGSVSTLTIQRTQQEDSAVYLCASSSRDREDFGPGTRLLVL.